Below are 13 T cell receptor beta chains sequenced from a single sample in a study of technical replicates of blood from several donors. Repertoires were generated with immunoSEQ multiplex PCR, while TCRdb's copy carries only in-frame clones and drops some. The sample shows about 75,000 clones, 85% to 95% of them seen only once. Sequencing was carried out using T cells isolated from PBMCs. These receptors came from a human donor in good health.

The J gene is TRBJ1-3, the V gene TRBV9, with D uncertain. The CDR3 covers 14 residues. Germline values: CDR1 SGDLS, CDR2 YYNGEE. Trimming removed 2 bases from V and 4 bases from J, with 10 bases in between. The CDR3 DNA follows: TGTGCCAGCAGCGTGAACGGTTTCGGAAACACCATATATTTT. It yields the protein CASSVNGFGNTIYF.

The genes are TRBV9 and TRBJ2-3, with D possibly matching TRBD2 (5 bases). Germline V CDR1 and CDR2: SGDLS, YYNGEE. Trimming stripped 2 bases from V and 5 bases from J, with 12 bases between. The length of the CDR3 is 14 residues. CDR3 coding DNA: TGTGCCAGCAGCGTGCACGGGGTGGAAGATACGCAGTATTTT. Translation gives CASSVHGVEDTQYF.

V and J are TRBV10-3 and TRBJ2-2, with 11 nucleotides matching TRBD1. Germline assignment: CDR1 ENHRY and CDR2 SYGVKD. V dropped 10 bases and J dropped 6; count of bases not matched to a gene: 10. CDR3 length equals 15 residues. The CDR3 reads CASQPGTGGSGELFF. CDR3 coding DNA: TGTGCCAGTCAACCCGGGACAGGGGGTTCCGGGGAGCTGTTTTTT.

The chain links TRBV7-9 to TRBJ2-1, with 7 bases identical to TRBD2. The germline gives CDR1 SEHNR, CDR2 FQNEAQ (reference sequence). Trimming removed 1 base from V and 12 bases from J; junction bases left unmatched: 3. The CDR3 spans 12 residues. CDR3 nucleotides: TGTGCCAGCAGCTTAGATCTAGCGGTGCAGTTCTTC. Protein product: CASSLDLAVQFF.

V usage is TRBV7-8 and J usage is TRBJ1-1; D possibly corresponds to TRBD1 (5 bases). The CDR3 is made up of 12 amino acids. Germline assignment: CDR1 SGHVS and CDR2 FQNEAQ. Trimming took off 0 bases at V and 11 bases at J, with 10 bases between the two ends. The CDR3 protein is CASSLAGGTAFF. The CDR3 nucleotides are TGTGCCAGCAGCTTAGCGGGCGGGACGGCTTTCTTT.

The V call is TRBV28, the J call TRBJ2-5; D ambiguous. CDR3 size: 11 residues. Trimming stripped 6 bases from V and 2 bases from J, with 4 bases between. Per the germline V gene, CDR1 is MDHEN and CDR2 is SYDVKM. This chain's CDR3 is CASSGQETQYF. The CDR3 region has the DNA TGTGCCAGCAGCGGTCAAGAGACCCAGTACTTC.

This rearrangement joins TRBV9 to TRBJ1-5; D unclear. Trimming removed 2 bases from V and 0 bases from J, with 9 bases in between. CDR1 is SGDLS and CDR2 is YYNGEE in the germline V gene. The CDR3 length is 15 residues. The DNA for the CDR3 is TGTGCCAGCAGCGTGGGAGGTAATAGCAATCAGCCCCAGCATTTT. As protein: CASSVGGNSNQPQHF.

This clone appeared a single time. This chain uses TRBV6-5 with TRBJ2-1; the match to TRBD2 covers 11 bases. In germline, CDR1 is MNHEY, CDR2 SVGAGI. Germline trimming cut 4 bases from V and 8 bases from J; bases unmatched to any gene: 4. The CDR3 length is 14 residues. The CDR3 region has the DNA TGTGCCAGCAGTTCGACTAGCGGGACTTATGAGCAGTTCTTC. Encoded protein: CASSSTSGTYEQFF.

The chain links TRBV28 to TRBJ2-5, with D perhaps TRBD1 (6 bases). The V gene lost 1 base and the J gene lost 5 bases, with 20 bases spanning the gap. Germline CDR1 reads MDHEN; CDR2 reads SYDVKM. This CDR3 has 17 residues. Here the CDR3 reads CASSLLARTAQGETQYF. The CDR3 DNA reads TGTGCCAGCAGTTTATTAGCTCGGACAGCCCAGGGGGAGACCCAGTACTTC.

V usage is TRBV6-6 and J usage is TRBJ2-1; 7 positions agree with TRBD1. The CDR3 sequence is 13 residues long. V lost 6 bases, J lost 7 bases, and 6 bases stayed unmatched. Germline V gives CDR1 MNHNY, CDR2 SVGAGI (reference sequence). The CDR3 is CASSRDRANEQFF. The CDR3 DNA sequence: TGTGCCAGCAGCCGTGACAGGGCGAATGAGCAGTTCTTC.

This chain connects TRBV19 to TRBJ1-4, with a possible D match to TRBD1 (5 bases). Germline V gene data show CDR1 as LNHDA and CDR2 as SQIVND (reference sequence). Trimming removed 3 bases from V and 4 bases from J, with 9 bases in between. The CDR3 has 14 amino acids. CDR3 in DNA: TGTGCCAGTAGTATGGGACTGAATAATGAAAAACTGTTTTTT. Protein product: CASSMGLNNEKLFF.

This chain uses TRBV9 with TRBJ2-7, with TRBD1 matching 7 bases. Losses at the gene ends were 3 bases for V and 4 bases for J; bases not matched to a gene: 1. CDR1 is SGDLS, CDR2 YYNGEE, per germline. CDR3 length: 12 residues. CDR3 sequence (DNA): TGTGCCAGCAGCGGGGACAGTTACGAGCAGTACTTC. Protein sequence: CASSGDSYEQYF.

The CDR3 DNA follows: TGTGCCAGCAGTTTACAGGTAATGAACACTGAAGCTTTCTTT. It translates to CASSLQVMNTEAFF. The rearrangement joins TRBV6-1 to TRBJ1-1; a weak D match, TRBD1 (5 bases). The CDR3 is made up of 14 amino acids. The germline V and J ends were trimmed by 5 bases and 0 bases, with 10 bases remaining between them. Germline values: CDR1 MNHNS, CDR2 SASEGT.